Shown below are 18 T cell receptor beta chains from a single sample sequenced in a study of siplizumab effects on memory and regulatory T cells. Only in-frame clones appear in the TCRdb table, and some are missing; sequencing was by immunoSEQ multiplex PCR. The table shows over 85,000 clones, with 90% to 95% occurring only once. Sequencing input: CD8+ T cells sorted from blood. These receptors were taken from a human donor in good health.

This chain uses TRBV30 with TRBJ2-7; 9 positions match TRBD1. CDR1 and CDR2 from the germline V gene are GTSNPN and SVGIG (reference sequence). The CDR3 totals 14 residues. J gave up 2 bases and V 4 bases, and 6 bases lay outside the gene matches. This CDR3 reads CAWTPWDRAYEQYF. CDR3 coding DNA: TGTGCCTGGACCCCGTGGGACAGGGCCTACGAGCAGTACTTC.

This clone was seen once. The chain combines TRBV5-6 with TRBJ2-3, with 10 positions matching TRBD2. CDR3 length: 18 amino acids. V dropped 2 bases and J dropped 2; count of bases not matched to a gene: 11. From germline, CDR1 is SGHDT and CDR2 YYEEEE. CDR3 in amino acids: CASSLDWTSGKYTDTQYF. For the CDR3, the DNA is TGTGCCAGCAGCTTAGACTGGACTAGCGGAAAGTACACAGATACGCAGTATTTT.

This clone was counted at least ten times. The genes are TRBV7-9 and TRBJ2-7, with D perhaps TRBD2 (6 bases). Germline CDR1 SEHNR, CDR2 FQNEAQ (reference sequence). CDR3 size: 15 residues. Trimming removed 5 bases at V and 6 bases at J, with 20 bases between. CDR3 sequence (DNA): TGTGCCAGCAGCCCCGTGACTAGTTCTAAAGGCGAGCAGTACTTC. It specifies CASSPVTSSKGEQYF.

The chain is built from TRBV27 and TRBJ2-1; D remains unclear. Germline V gene data show CDR1 as MNHEY and CDR2 as SMNVEV (reference sequence). The CDR3 covers 13 residues. Trimming cost V 2 bases and J 3 bases, with 5 bases left between them. The CDR3: CASSLADYNEQFF. In nucleotides, the CDR3 is TGTGCCAGCAGTTTAGCCGACTACAATGAGCAGTTCTTC.

The rearrangement joins TRBV4-1 to TRBJ1-2; 8 nucleotides agree with TRBD1. Per the germline V gene, CDR1 is MGHRA and CDR2 is YSYEKL. The CDR3 runs 14 residues. Trimming took 1 base from V and 3 from J; bases not matched to a gene: 1. CDR3 bases: TGCGCCAGCAGCCAAGCGACAGGGGACTATGGCTACACCTTC. Amino acid sequence: CASSQATGDYGYTF.

V usage is TRBV30 and J usage is TRBJ1-4; 8 nucleotides agree with TRBD1. The J segment lost 7 bases and the V segment lost 2 bases, leaving 9 bases of the junction unmatched. The CDR3 runs to 15 residues. Germline CDR1 reads GTSNPN; CDR2 reads SVGIG (reference sequence). In DNA form, the CDR3 reads TGTGCCTGGAGTCAAACGGGACAGGCGGCTGAAAAACTGTTTTTT. It encodes CAWSQTGQAAEKLFF.

The rearrangement joins TRBV5-5 to TRBJ2-1; 15 positions agree with TRBD2. The CDR3 totals 16 residues. Germline V lookup: CDR1 SGHKS, CDR2 YYEKEE (reference sequence). Germline trimming cut 0 bases from V and 8 bases from J; bases unmatched to any gene: 3. In nucleotides, the CDR3 is TGTGCCAGCAGCTTGGCCGGGACTAGCGGGAGGTATGAGCAGTTCTTC. It encodes CASSLAGTSGRYEQFF.

The chain carries TRBV7-9 and TRBJ1-3, with TRBD1 as a possible D gene (5 bases). V dropped 2 bases and J dropped 2 bases, with 13 bases sitting between them. Germline CDR1 is SEHNR and CDR2 is FQNEAQ (reference sequence). The CDR3 has 16 residues. This chain's CDR3 is CASSLQGDSTGNTIYF. The CDR3 DNA reads as TGTGCCAGCAGCTTACAAGGGGATTCGACTGGAAACACCATATATTTT. Combining the CDR3 with reference TRBV7-9 and TRBJ1-3 gives the whole variable domain DTGVSQNPRHKITKRGQNVTFRCDPISEHNRLYWYRQTLGQGPEFLTYFQNEAQLEKSRLLSDRFSAERPKGSFSTLEIQRTEQGDSAMYLCASSLQGDSTGNTIYFGEGSWLTVV.

This sequence joins TRBV7-2 and TRBJ1-2; D gene unclear. The germline V gene has CDR1 SGHTA and CDR2 FQGNSA. V lost 5 bases and J 4 bases, leaving 14 bases between the germline ends. The CDR3 extends over 14 amino acids. The CDR3 nucleotides are TGTGCCAGCAGCCCGACCCCTCTCGGCTATGGCTACACCTTC. It yields the protein CASSPTPLGYGYTF.

In regard to this clone: A read error may produce the germline difference seen at one junction end. The genes are TRBV6-6 and TRBJ2-7, with 7 bases identical to TRBD1. Germline-derived CDR1 and CDR2 are MNHNY and SVGAGI (reference sequence). The CDR3 totals 13 residues. The CDR3 region has the DNA TGTGCCAGCTTACTTTCTAAGGACAGGCCATGCCACTTC. Translating gives CASLLSKDRPCHF.

This chain links TRBV6-5 with TRBJ2-2; 7 bases line up with TRBD1. The V gene end was trimmed by 2 bases and the J gene end by 7 bases; junction bases not matched to a gene: 7. The CDR3 totals 15 residues. Germline CDR1 MNHEY, CDR2 SVGAGI. This CDR3 is CASSYTGQVHGELFF. CDR3 DNA: TGTGCCAGCAGTTACACCGGACAGGTTCACGGGGAGCTGTTTTTT.

The CDR3 spells CASSTPGTPPYEQYF. The CDR3, as DNA: TGTGCCAGCAGCACCCCCGGGACCCCCCCCTACGAGCAGTACTTC. The rearrangement joins TRBV9 to TRBJ2-7; D could derive from TRBD1 or TRBD2 (5 bases each). CDR1 is SGDLS and CDR2 is YYNGEE in the germline V gene. V lost 4 bases, J lost 2 bases, and 16 bases lay in between. The CDR3 extends over 15 amino acids.

The chain links TRBV30 to TRBJ1-5; tentative D call: TRBD1 (5 bases). Germline CDR1 reads GTSNPN; CDR2 reads SVGIG (reference sequence). The ends were cut back, 1 base at V and 6 bases at J, with 19 bases in the middle. This CDR3 has 16 amino acids. CDR3 in amino acids: CAWSAPGWGGGQPQHF. CDR3 DNA sequence: TGTGCCTGGAGTGCCCCCGGGTGGGGGGGTGGTCAGCCCCAGCATTTT.

CDR3 sequence: CASSLGTYSNQPQHF. CDR3 sequence (DNA): TGTGCCAGCAGCCTCGGGACCTATAGCAATCAGCCCCAGCATTTT. This chain connects TRBV2 to TRBJ1-5; TRBD1 is a possible D gene (5 bases). The V gene's germline CDR1 is SNHLY and CDR2 FYNNEI. The V and J ends lost 6 bases and 0 bases respectively, with 12 bases between them. The CDR3 totals 15 residues.

This chain links TRBV11-2 with TRBJ2-2; D gene uncertain. This CDR3 is built from 16 residues. Germline V gene data show CDR1 as SGHAT and CDR2 as FQNNGV. Trimming removed 5 bases from V and 3 bases from J, with 16 bases in between. The CDR3 bases are TGTGCCAGCAGCCCCGATCGGACGAGGCACACCGGGGAGCTGTTTTTT. This translates into CASSPDRTRHTGELFF.

V usage is TRBV7-8 and J usage is TRBJ2-7; TRBD1 aligns across 12 bases. V trimming: 5 bases; J trimming: 5 bases; junction bases outside the gene matches: 7. Germline CDR1 SGHVS, CDR2 FQNEAQ. The CDR3 contains 15 residues. CDR3 region: CASSAGTGGSDEQYF. The CDR3 bases are TGTGCCAGCAGCGCCGGGACAGGGGGCTCTGACGAGCAGTACTTC.

The J gene is TRBJ2-2, the V gene TRBV19, with D unclear. Germline V CDR1 and CDR2: LNHDA, SQIVND (reference sequence). The CDR3 is 14 amino acids. V was pared by 1 base and J by 4 bases, with 7 bases between. CDR3 protein: CASSIAGITGELFF. The DNA for the CDR3 is TGTGCCAGTAGTATAGCTGGTATCACCGGGGAGCTGTTTTTT.

The CDR3 here is CSVEMSGEVGLSEQYF. The CDR3 coding sequence is TGCAGCGTTGAAATGAGTGGCGAGGTGGGACTGAGCGAGCAGTACTTC. The chain uses TRBV29-1 and TRBJ2-7; perhaps TRBD2 as D (6 bases). The CDR3 has 16 residues. Looked up from germline, CDR1 is SQVTM and CDR2 is ANQGSEA. Trimming shortened V by 2 bases and J by 6 bases, and 23 bases separated the two germline ends.